The sequence of this T cell receptor beta chain was determined in a study of blood T cell repertoires in COVID-19 (dated by TCRdb to 2020 to 2021). Regarding the study in general: Samples from collaborators originated in the United States, Italy and Spain and spanned both the acute and convalescent phases of COVID-19. The material from the prospective study consisted of cDNA or gDNA derived from T cells, B-cell-depleted T cells, or PBMCs. Deeply sampled blood TCRbeta repertoires from subjects exposed to, actively infected with, or recovered from COVID-19 were included in the dataset. The repertoires were released in a freely available public database intended as a resource for research on the immune response to SARS-CoV-2. The samples were drawn from two sources: the first 160 participants of the ongoing ImmuneRACE study, and 950 to 1,500 subjects contributed by 6 global collaborators. Sample metadata almost always included a de-identified subject ID, COVID-19 status, age in years and sex. Where available, HLA class I and class II types were obtained from metadata supplied by the sample provider rather than from assay-based typing. The full study reports these points: The amount of clinical and demographic metadata varied by source and participant and was provided uncurated.

Participants in the prospective study were aged roughly 18 to 95 years, lived in under 30 United States geographic areas, and enrolled through a virtual design. Cohort assignment in the prospective study relied on participant-reported clinical history from a screening survey and a study questionnaire. ImmuneRACE Cohort 3 recovered participants were defined by two consecutive negative NP/OP PCR tests, healthcare professional clearance, or symptom resolution. Each participant in the prospective study had whole blood, serum and a nasopharyngeal or oropharyngeal swab collected by mobile phlebotomists. Prospective study participants could optionally give additional blood draws and questionnaires over an approximately 2-month period. Prospective study blood samples were shipped either frozen or at room temperature before DNA extraction. TCRbeta CDR3 regions were amplified from genomic DNA using the immunoSEQ Assay, a bias-controlled multiplex PCR. The published analysis was carried out like this. The number of nucleated cells in each sample was estimated by amplification of reference gene primers within the assay. To quantify the absolute abundance of each unique TCRbeta CDR3 rearrangement, sequence reads were collapsed and filtered. Productive Simpson clonality was computed per sample as the square root of Simpson's diversity index over productive rearrangements. Here the immuneACCESS table is served through TCRdb, limited to in-frame sequences with V and J called. Missing clones are a known gap in these copies; in checked studies unresolved V genes cover under half, and the rest lacks a known reason. The V and J calls and clone size are taken from that table; D and trimming were inferred from the DNA. Within this sample are about 330,000 clones, with more than 85% of them counted one time only. About 18% of the sample lies in the top ten.

For CDR1 and CDR2, the germline V gene lists SGHTA and FQGNSA. Cut back by 1 base and 8 bases, the V and J ends lie 8 bases apart. The CDR3 sequence holds 12 residues, the cysteine and phenylalanine included. Only CDR3 DNA remains: 36 bases, in frame from the first base. As to this clone: Its recognized antigen is unknown. Base qualities were left out, and no much larger clone turns up one base away.

The chain was built from TRBV7-2 and TRBJ1-2; the D gene is not confidently resolved. Sequencing used PBMCs or T cells enriched from blood (not recorded which). The sequence derives from a woman in her twenties or thirties who had recovered from COVID-19. The encoded CDR3 is CASSLDYVGYTF. The DNA sequence is as follows: TGTGCCAGCAGCTTAGACTATGTGGGCTACACCTTC.